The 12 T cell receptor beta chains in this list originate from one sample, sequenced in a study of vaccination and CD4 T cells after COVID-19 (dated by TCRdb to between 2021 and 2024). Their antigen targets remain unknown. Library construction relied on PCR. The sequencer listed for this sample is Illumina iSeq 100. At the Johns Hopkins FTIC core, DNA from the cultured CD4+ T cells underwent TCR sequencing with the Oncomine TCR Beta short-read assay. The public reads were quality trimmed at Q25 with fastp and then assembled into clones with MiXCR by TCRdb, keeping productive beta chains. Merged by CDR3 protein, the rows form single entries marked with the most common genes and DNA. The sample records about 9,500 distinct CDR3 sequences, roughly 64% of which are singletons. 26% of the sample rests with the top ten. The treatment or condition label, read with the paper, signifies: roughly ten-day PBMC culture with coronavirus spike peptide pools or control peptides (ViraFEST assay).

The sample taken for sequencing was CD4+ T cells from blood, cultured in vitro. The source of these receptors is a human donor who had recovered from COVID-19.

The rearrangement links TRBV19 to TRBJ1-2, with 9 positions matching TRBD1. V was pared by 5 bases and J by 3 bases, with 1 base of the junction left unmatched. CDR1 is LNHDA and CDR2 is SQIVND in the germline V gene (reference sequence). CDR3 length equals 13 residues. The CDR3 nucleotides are TGTGCCAGTAGTGGACAGGGGCACTATGGCTACACCTTC. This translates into CASSGQGHYGYTF.

CDR3 coding DNA: TGTGCCAGCAGTGAGGACAGGGGGACGGGCAATCAGCCCCAGCATTTT. Residues: CASSEDRGTGNQPQHF. The rearrangement links TRBV25-1 to TRBJ1-5, with 10 bases lining up with TRBD1. Germline CDR1 and CDR2: MGHDK and SYGVNS. After removal of 3 bases from V and 2 bases from J, the junction contained 4 bases not matched to a gene. The CDR3 is made up of 16 amino acids.

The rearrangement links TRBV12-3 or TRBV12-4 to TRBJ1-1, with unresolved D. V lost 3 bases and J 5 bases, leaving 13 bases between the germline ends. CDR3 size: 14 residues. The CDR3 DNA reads TGTGCCAGCAGTTTGACGGGGAGGAGGACTGAAGCTTTCTTT. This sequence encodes CASSLTGRRTEAFF.

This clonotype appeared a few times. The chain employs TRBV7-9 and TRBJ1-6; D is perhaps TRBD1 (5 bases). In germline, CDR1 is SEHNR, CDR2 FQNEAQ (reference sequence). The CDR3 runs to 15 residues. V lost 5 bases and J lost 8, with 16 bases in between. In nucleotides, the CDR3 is TGTGCCAGCAGCCCCCAGGGCGCTGGGTATTCACCCCTCCACTTT. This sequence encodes CASSPQGAGYSPLHF.

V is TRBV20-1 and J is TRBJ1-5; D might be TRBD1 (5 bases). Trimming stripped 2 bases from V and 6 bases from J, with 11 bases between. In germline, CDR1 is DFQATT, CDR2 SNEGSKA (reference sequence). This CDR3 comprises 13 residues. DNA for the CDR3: TGCAGTGCTAGATTGGGGGATGGTCAGCCCCAGCATTTT. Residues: CSARLGDGQPQHF.

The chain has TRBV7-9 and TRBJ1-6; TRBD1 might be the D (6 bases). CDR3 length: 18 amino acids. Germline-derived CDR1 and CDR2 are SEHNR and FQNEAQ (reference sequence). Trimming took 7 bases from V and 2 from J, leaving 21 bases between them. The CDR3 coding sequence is TGTGCCAGCACCCCTGGGGGGGCTGTCATGACCTATAATTCACCCCTCCACTTT. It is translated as CASTPGGAVMTYNSPLHF. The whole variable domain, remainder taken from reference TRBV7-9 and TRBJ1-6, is DTGVSQNPRHKITKRGQNVTFRCDPISEHNRLYWYRQTLGQGPEFLTYFQNEAQLEKSRLLSDRFSAERPKGSFSTLEIQRTEQGDSAMYLCASTPGGAVMTYNSPLHFGNGTRLTVT.

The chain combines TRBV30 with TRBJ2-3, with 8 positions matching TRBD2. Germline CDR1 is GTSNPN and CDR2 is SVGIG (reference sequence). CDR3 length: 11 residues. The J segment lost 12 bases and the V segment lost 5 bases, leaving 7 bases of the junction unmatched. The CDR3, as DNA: TGTGCCTGGTCCAGCGGGGGCCCTCAGTATTTT. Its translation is CAWSSGGPQYF.

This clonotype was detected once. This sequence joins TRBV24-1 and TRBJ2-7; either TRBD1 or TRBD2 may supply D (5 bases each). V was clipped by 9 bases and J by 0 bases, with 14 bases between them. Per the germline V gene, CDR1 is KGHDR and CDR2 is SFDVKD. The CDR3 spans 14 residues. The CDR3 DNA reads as TGTGCCACCGGGGGTACAGGTAGCTCCTACGAGCAGTACTTC. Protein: CATGGTGSSYEQYF.

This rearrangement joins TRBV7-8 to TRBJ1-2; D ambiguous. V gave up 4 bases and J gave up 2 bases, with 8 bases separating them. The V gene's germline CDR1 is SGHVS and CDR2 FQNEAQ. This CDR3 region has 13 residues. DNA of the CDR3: TGTGCCAGCAGCTCAGGAGACAACTATGGCTACACCTTC. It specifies CASSSGDNYGYTF.

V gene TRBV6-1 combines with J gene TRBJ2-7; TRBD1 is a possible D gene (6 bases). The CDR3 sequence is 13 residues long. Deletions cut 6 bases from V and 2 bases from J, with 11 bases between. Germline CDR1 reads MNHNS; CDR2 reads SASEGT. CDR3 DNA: TGTGCCAGCAGACCGGGACATGCCTACGAGCAGTACTTC. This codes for CASRPGHAYEQYF.

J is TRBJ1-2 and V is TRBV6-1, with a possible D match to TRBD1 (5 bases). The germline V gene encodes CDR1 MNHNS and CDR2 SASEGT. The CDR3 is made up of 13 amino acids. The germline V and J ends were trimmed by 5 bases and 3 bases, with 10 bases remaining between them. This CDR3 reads CASSRDGDYGYTF. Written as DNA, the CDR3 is TGTGCCAGCAGTCGGGACGGGGACTATGGCTACACCTTC.

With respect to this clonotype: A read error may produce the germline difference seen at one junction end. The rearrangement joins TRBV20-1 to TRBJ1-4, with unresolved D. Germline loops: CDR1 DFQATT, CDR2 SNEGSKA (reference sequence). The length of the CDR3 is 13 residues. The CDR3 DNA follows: TGCAGTGCTAGAGAAACGGCTAACGAAAAACTGTTTTTT. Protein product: CSARETANEKLFF.